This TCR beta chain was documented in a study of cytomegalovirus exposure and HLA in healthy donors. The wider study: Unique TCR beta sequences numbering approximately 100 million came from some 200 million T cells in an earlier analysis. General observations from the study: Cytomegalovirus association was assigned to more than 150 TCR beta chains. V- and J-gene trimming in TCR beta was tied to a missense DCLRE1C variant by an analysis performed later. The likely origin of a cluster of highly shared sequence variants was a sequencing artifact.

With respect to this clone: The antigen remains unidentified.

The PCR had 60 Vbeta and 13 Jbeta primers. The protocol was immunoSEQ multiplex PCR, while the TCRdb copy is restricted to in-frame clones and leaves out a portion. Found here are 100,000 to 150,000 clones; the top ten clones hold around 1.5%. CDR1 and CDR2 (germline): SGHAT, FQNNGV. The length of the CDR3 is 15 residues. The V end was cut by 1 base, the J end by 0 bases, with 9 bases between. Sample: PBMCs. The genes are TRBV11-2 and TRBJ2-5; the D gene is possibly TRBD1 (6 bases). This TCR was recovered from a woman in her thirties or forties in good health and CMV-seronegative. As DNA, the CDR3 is TGTGCCAGCAGCTTAGTGAGGACAGACCAAGAGACCCAGTACTTC. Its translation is CASSLVRTDQETQYF. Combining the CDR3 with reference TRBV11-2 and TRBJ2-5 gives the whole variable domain EAGVAQSPRYKIIEKRQSVAFWCNPISGHATLYWYQQILGQGPKLLIQFQNNGVVDDSQLPKDRFSAERLKGVDSTLKIQPAKLEDSAVYLCASSLVRTDQETQYFGPGTRLLVL.